Presented here are 28 T cell receptor beta chains from one specimen sequenced in a study of CD8+ T cells in alopecia areata. Reverse transcription of extracted RNA yielded cDNA, which provided the sequencing template. Profiled with immunoSEQ multiplex PCR; TCRdb holds only in-frame clones, not every one. The table records around 250,000 clones, 67% of them present only once. The sample was CD4+ T cells sorted from blood, taken at week 0. These receptors were collected from a human donor with alopecia areata.

This clone appeared once. This chain joins TRBV7-2 and TRBJ1-1; D might be TRBD1 (6 bases). V was cut by 5 bases and J by 11 bases, with 15 bases left in between. Germline loops: CDR1 SGHTA, CDR2 FQGNSA. The length of the CDR3 is 12 residues. In DNA form, the CDR3 reads TGTGCCAGCAGCCTAAACAGGGATAAGGCTTTCTTT. Residues: CASSLNRDKAFF.

The CDR3: CASRRPGGTDTQYF. The CDR3 DNA sequence: TGTGCCAGCAGGCGCCCGGGGGGCACAGATACGCAGTATTTT. The chain recombines TRBV5-4 with TRBJ2-3; D might be TRBD2 (6 bases). Trimming removed 5 bases from V and 1 base from J, with 11 bases in between. The germline V gene encodes CDR1 SGHNT and CDR2 YYREEE (reference sequence). The CDR3 spans 14 residues.

CDR3 protein: CASTFPRDRDYEQYF. The CDR3 DNA is TGTGCCAGCACCTTCCCACGGGACAGGGACTACGAGCAGTACTTC. The rearrangement joins TRBV5-6 to TRBJ2-7; the match to TRBD1 covers 9 bases. Trimming cost V 6 bases and J 3 bases; bases outside gene matches: 10. There are 15 residues in the CDR3. CDR1 and CDR2 from the germline V gene are SGHDT and YYEEEE.

The chain is built from TRBV30 and TRBJ1-6, with no clear D. With 4 bases removed from V and 0 bases from J, the gap between germline ends came to 13 bases. The CDR3 is 16 residues long. Germline V lookup: CDR1 GTSNPN, CDR2 SVGIG (reference sequence). The DNA for the CDR3 is TGTGCCTGGAAGATCGGCGTAAGCTCCTATAATTCACCCCTCCACTTT. Translating gives CAWKIGVSSYNSPLHF.

The J gene is TRBJ2-5, the V gene TRBV7-2; D may be TRBD1 (5 bases). Trimming took 8 bases from V and 7 from J, leaving 17 bases between them. The CDR3 consists of 13 residues. Germline CDR1 is SGHTA and CDR2 is FQGNSA. CDR3 sequence reads: CASGNPGSPTQYF. The CDR3 DNA is TGTGCCAGCGGTAACCCAGGGTCCCCGACCCAGTACTTC.

This clone was counted between two and nine times. This chain uses TRBV29-1 with TRBJ1-1, with 9 nucleotides matching TRBD1. V shed 8 bases and J 11 bases; nucleotides not matched to a gene: 9. The CDR3 is 11 amino acids. Germline V gives CDR1 SQVTM, CDR2 ANQGSEA. DNA of the CDR3: TGCAGCACGGGGACAGGGACGGTTGCTTTCTTT. This translates into CSTGTGTVAFF.

This chain uses TRBV27 with TRBJ2-2, with D possibly TRBD2 on 6 matching bases. This CDR3 is 13 amino acids long. V lost 7 bases to trimming and J lost 7 bases, with 13 bases between them. CDR1 is MNHEY and CDR2 is SMNVEV in the germline V gene (reference sequence). The CDR3, as DNA: TGTGCCAGCACCCCCGTCGGGGGCGGGGAGCTGTTTTTT. As protein: CASTPVGGGELFF.

V usage is TRBV19 and J usage is TRBJ1-6; D not resolved. CDR3 length: 15 residues. Trimming removed 7 bases from V and 0 bases from J, with 10 bases in between. Germline assignment: CDR1 LNHDA and CDR2 SQIVND (reference sequence). As DNA, the CDR3 is TGTGCCAGTACGAACGACAACTCCTATAATTCACCCCTCCACTTT. This gives the protein CASTNDNSYNSPLHF.

The table lists this clone with a count of one. The V call is TRBV19, the J call TRBJ1-2; 8 positions agree with TRBD1. Per germline, CDR1 LNHDA and CDR2 SQIVND (reference sequence). J gave up 4 bases and V 6 bases, and 10 bases lay outside the gene matches. This CDR3 region has 15 residues. CDR3 nucleotide sequence: TGTGCCAGTAGAAGCGGACAGGGCCAAGGCTATGGCTACACCTTC. This sequence encodes CASRSGQGQGYGYTF. Looking up the rest from reference TRBV19 and TRBJ1-2 gives the full variable domain: DGGITQSPKYLFRKEGQNVTLSCEQNLNHDAMYWYRQDPGQGLRLIYYSQIVNDFQKGDIAEGYSVSREKKESFPLTVTSAQKNPTAFYLCASRSGQGQGYGYTFGSGTRLTVV.

On this clone itself: One end of the junction does not line up with germline, which may come from a read error. The chain couples TRBV29-1 to TRBJ2-1; unclear D gene. The germline gives CDR1 SQVTM, CDR2 ANQGSEA. CDR3 length: 12 amino acids. The CDR3 region is CSVEGPGRWVLF. CDR3 sequence (DNA): TGCAGCGTTGAAGGCCCGGGCCGGTGGGTTCTCTTC.

The CDR3 nucleotides are TGTGCCAGCAGTGATTGGGAAGGCAATGAGCAGTTCTTC. It yields the protein CASSDWEGNEQFF. The chain has TRBV6-4 and TRBJ2-1, with D hard to call. The V gene lost 3 bases and the J gene lost 6 bases, with 9 bases spanning the gap. The CDR3 covers 13 residues. Germline V gene data show CDR1 as MRHNA and CDR2 as SNTAGT.

The rearrangement links TRBV5-1 to TRBJ2-3, with 7 bases fitting TRBD1. Germline CDR1 SGHRS, CDR2 YFSETQ. The CDR3 spans 16 residues. V lost 4 bases, J lost 3 bases, and 11 bases stayed unmatched. The CDR3 coding sequence is TGCGCCAGCAGCCTATCAGGGGGAGTTGGGACAGATACGCAGTATTTT. Encoded protein: CASSLSGGVGTDTQYF. The whole variable domain, filled in from reference TRBV5-1 and TRBJ2-3, reads KAGVTQTPRYLIKTRGQQVTLSCSPISGHRSVSWYQQTPGQGLQFLFEYFSETQRNKGNFPGRFSGRQFSNSRSEMNVSTLELGDSALYLCASSLSGGVGTDTQYFGPGTRLTVL.

V usage is TRBV6-6 and J usage is TRBJ2-1, with TRBD1 matching over 9 bases. Germline CDR1 reads MNHNY; CDR2 reads SVGAGI (reference sequence). V was clipped by 4 bases and J by 7 bases; unmatched bases: 5. The CDR3 sequence is 14 residues long. The CDR3 here is CASSLGTGPNEQFF. The CDR3 DNA follows: TGTGCCAGCAGTTTGGGGACAGGGCCGAATGAGCAGTTCTTC.

This clone showed up just a few times. The chain has TRBV7-9 and TRBJ2-3; tentative D call: TRBD1 (6 bases). Trimming pared 5 bases from V and 2 bases from J, leaving 14 bases between. Germline V gene data show CDR1 as SEHNR and CDR2 as FQNEAQ (reference sequence). The CDR3 is 15 amino acids. CDR3 in DNA: TGTGCCAGCAGCCCCGGAACAGGGCCCACAGATACGCAGTATTTT. Translated, it gives CASSPGTGPTDTQYF.

This chain connects TRBV5-1 to TRBJ2-7, with D possibly matching TRBD1 (5 bases). The V gene lost 4 bases and the J gene lost 4 bases, with 15 bases spanning the gap. Germline V lookup: CDR1 SGHRS, CDR2 YFSETQ. The CDR3 consists of 14 residues. CDR3 region: CASSSPDKGYEQYF. As DNA, the CDR3 is TGCGCCAGCAGCAGCCCCGACAAGGGGTACGAGCAGTACTTC.

This chain uses TRBV4-1 with TRBJ2-7; D possibly corresponds to TRBD2 (6 bases). The CDR3 totals 14 residues. The germline V gene encodes CDR1 MGHRA and CDR2 YSYEKL. V dropped 4 bases and J dropped 5 bases, with 15 bases sitting between them. The CDR3 region has the DNA TGCGCCAGCAGCCGCACGGGACTCCCGAACGAGCAGTACTTC. It specifies CASSRTGLPNEQYF.

This chain connects TRBV4-3 to TRBJ2-5; D uncertain. V gave up 4 bases and J gave up 0 bases, with 3 bases separating them. This CDR3 contains 12 residues. The germline CDR1 and CDR2 sequences are LGHNA and YSLEER. CDR3 loop: CASSRDQETQYF. CDR3 nucleotide sequence: TGCGCCAGCAGCCGAGACCAAGAGACCCAGTACTTC.

As concerns this clone: The identical CDR3 is also encoded by other nucleotide sequences in the sample. The chain recombines TRBV25-1 with TRBJ2-7; no definite D call. Trimming stripped 3 bases from V and 4 bases from J, with 4 bases between. Germline CDR1 MGHDK, CDR2 SYGVNS. The CDR3 has 11 amino acids. The CDR3 loop is CASSEGYEQYF. The CDR3 DNA reads as TGTGCCAGCAGTGAGGGGTACGAGCAGTACTTC.

This clone was detected only a few times. The J gene is TRBJ2-5, the V gene TRBV29-1; 8 bases fit TRBD1. The CDR3 runs to 15 residues. V was pared by 7 bases and J by 1 base, with 11 bases of the junction left unmatched. From germline, CDR1 is SQVTM and CDR2 ANQGSEA. The chain's CDR3 is CSAQALGQGQETQYF. DNA for the CDR3: TGCAGCGCACAGGCACTCGGACAGGGCCAAGAGACCCAGTACTTC.

The CDR3 nucleotides read TGCAGCGTTACCTGGACAGGGGGCACTGAAGCTTTCTTT. Translated: CSVTWTGGTEAFF. The chain recombines TRBV29-1 with TRBJ1-1; 10 positions match TRBD1. The length of the CDR3 is 13 residues. In germline, CDR1 is SQVTM, CDR2 ANQGSEA. With 5 bases clipped from V and 4 bases from J, the junction kept 4 bases outside the gene matches. Complete variable domain (other parts from reference TRBV29-1 and TRBJ1-1): SAVISQKPSRDICQRGTSLTIQCQVDSQVTMMFWYRQQPGQSLTLIATANQGSEATYESGFVIDKFPISRPNLTFSTLTVSNMSPEDSSIYLCSVTWTGGTEAFFGQGTRLTVV.

This chain joins TRBV29-1 and TRBJ2-3; possibly TRBD1 or TRBD2 for D (6 bases each). Deletions cut 6 bases from V and 0 bases from J, with 16 bases between. In germline, CDR1 is SQVTM, CDR2 ANQGSEA. CDR3 length: 15 amino acids. CDR3 in DNA: TGCAGCGTAAGGAAAGGGGGGCTGAGCACAGATACGCAGTATTTT. This sequence encodes CSVRKGGLSTDTQYF.

CDR3 DNA sequence: TGTGCCTGGAGTGCAGGGCACAATCAGCCCCAGCATTTT. Its translation is CAWSAGHNQPQHF. The rearrangement links TRBV30 to TRBJ1-5, with D possibly matching TRBD1 (5 bases). Germline V lookup: CDR1 GTSNPN, CDR2 SVGIG (reference sequence). V was clipped by 1 base and J by 3 bases, with 7 bases between them. This CDR3 comprises 13 residues.

The CDR3 coding sequence is TGTGCCAGTAGAAGGACGGGAAACACCATATATTTT. This sequence encodes CASRRTGNTIYF. The chain couples TRBV19 to TRBJ1-3; D ambiguous. V was trimmed by 6 bases and J by 4 bases, leaving 7 bases between them. The CDR3 spans 12 residues. From germline, CDR1 is LNHDA and CDR2 SQIVND (reference sequence). The entire variable domain, with the rest obtained from reference TRBV19 and TRBJ1-3, is as follows: DGGITQSPKYLFRKEGQNVTLSCEQNLNHDAMYWYRQDPGQGLRLIYYSQIVNDFQKGDIAEGYSVSREKKESFPLTVTSAQKNPTAFYLCASRRTGNTIYFGEGSWLTVV.

J is TRBJ2-5 and V is TRBV12-5, with D maybe TRBD2 (5 bases). Germline lookup yields CDR1 LGHNT and CDR2 FRNRAP. Deletions cut 6 bases from V and 5 bases from J, with 16 bases between. This CDR3 spans 14 amino acids. The CDR3 region is CASGSPTGMETQYF. For the CDR3, the DNA is TGTGCTAGTGGCTCACCCACGGGGATGGAGACCCAGTACTTC.

The table lists this clone with a few counts. The chain combines TRBV18 with TRBJ2-7; TRBD2 agrees at 7 bases. Losses at the gene ends were 3 bases for V and 3 bases for J; bases not matched to a gene: 5. CDR3 size: 14 residues. Germline V gene lookup returns CDR1 KGHSH and CDR2 LQKENI. The CDR3, as DNA: TGTGCCAGCTCACCCGGACTAGACAACTACGAGCAGTACTTC. Amino acids: CASSPGLDNYEQYF.

V is TRBV6-5 and J is TRBJ2-5, with 7 bases aligning to TRBD1. Germline V gene sequence: CDR1 MNHEY, CDR2 SVGAGI. This CDR3 comprises 15 residues. Trimming at V came to 2 bases and at J to 2 bases, leaving 5 bases not matched to a gene. Here the CDR3 DNA reads TGTGCCAGCAGTTACGACGGGACAGTACAAGAGACCCAGTACTTC. It translates to CASSYDGTVQETQYF.

V gene TRBV6-1 combines with J gene TRBJ1-2; the D is unclear. V lost 2 bases and J lost 4, with 14 bases in between. Germline values: CDR1 MNHNS, CDR2 SASEGT. The CDR3 sequence is 15 residues long. This CDR3 reads CASSERDAGAYGYTF. In DNA, the CDR3 is TGTGCCAGCAGTGAACGAGATGCAGGCGCCTATGGCTACACCTTC.

This clone was seen a handful of times. The chain employs TRBV6-5 and TRBJ1-6, with D maybe TRBD1 (5 bases). V lost 0 bases to trimming and J lost 8 bases, with 11 bases between them. Germline V gene sequence: CDR1 MNHEY, CDR2 SVGAGI. The CDR3 sequence is 15 residues long. The CDR3, as DNA: TGTGCCAGCAGTTACTCCAGGGAGTTCGATTCACCCCTCCACTTT. This sequence encodes CASSYSREFDSPLHF.